The TCR beta chain under discussion was sequenced for a study of early T cells in non-severe SARS-CoV-2 infection. About the study: Sequencing of bulk RNA from unsorted whole blood was done, without chain pairing.

Many counts were recorded for this clonotype. One end of the junction varies from germline; a read error may be responsible. The CDR3 extends over 14 amino acids. Germline values: CDR1 MDHEN, CDR2 SYDVKM. Attached unique molecular identifiers marked individual cDNA molecules. MiXCR was run by TCRdb on the 5' RACE reads, yielding one entry per CDR3 protein. The sample lists tens of thousands of distinct CDR3 sequences; about 9% were seen once. Specimen: whole blood, collected at baseline. This rearrangement joins TRBV28 to TRBJ1-6; 7 nucleotides match TRBD1. The sequence was obtained from an adult who was a healthcare worker with PCR-confirmed SARS-CoV-2 infection or an uninfected control (not recorded which). This chain's CDR3 is CASCFRGFRAPLHF. CDR3 coding DNA: TGTGCCAGCTGTTTCAGGGGGTTTAGGGCACCCCTCCACTTT.